This T cell receptor beta chain was sequenced for a study of naive and memory T cell subsets. The library had UMIs added by 3' ligation of an oligonucleotide to TCR cDNA. Input was about 1 to 1000 ng of DNase-treated total RNA without cell sorting. Amplification of ligated cDNA took four PCR rounds with SP2 and nested alpha and beta constant primers. Reverse transcription of blood and skin TCR RNA was primed at alpha and beta constant regions. From the 5' RACE reads, TCRdb called clonotypes with MiXCR, one entry per CDR3 protein. The repertoire consists of 60,000 or so distinct CDR3 sequences, with over 7% occurring once and the leading ten covering over 7.5%. The V segment lost 3 bases and the J segment 0 bases; nucleotides outside the gene matches: 1. Germline V lookup: CDR1 LNHDA, CDR2 SQIVND (reference sequence). CDR3 length: 15 residues.

The V gene is TRBV19, the J gene TRBJ2-2, with 7 bases that match TRBD1. The sequence was collected from a male donor in good health. The CDR3 region is CASSIQGANTGELFF. Here the CDR3 DNA reads TGTGCCAGTAGTATCCAGGGGGCGAACACCGGGGAGCTGTTTTTT.